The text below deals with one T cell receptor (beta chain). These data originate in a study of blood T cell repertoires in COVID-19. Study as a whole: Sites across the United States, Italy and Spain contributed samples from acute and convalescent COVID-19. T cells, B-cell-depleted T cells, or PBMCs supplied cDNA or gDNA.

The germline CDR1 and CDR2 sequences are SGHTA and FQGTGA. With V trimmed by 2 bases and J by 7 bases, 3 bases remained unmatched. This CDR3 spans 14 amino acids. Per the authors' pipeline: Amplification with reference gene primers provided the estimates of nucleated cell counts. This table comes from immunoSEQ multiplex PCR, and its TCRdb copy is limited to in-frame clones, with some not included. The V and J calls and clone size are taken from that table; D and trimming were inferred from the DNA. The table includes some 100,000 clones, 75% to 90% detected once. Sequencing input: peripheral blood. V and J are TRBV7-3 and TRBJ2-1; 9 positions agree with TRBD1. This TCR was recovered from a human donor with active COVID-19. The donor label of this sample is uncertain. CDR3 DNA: TGTGCCAGCAGCTTAGGACAGGGGTCGAATGAGCAGTTCTTC. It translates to CASSLGQGSNEQFF.